A selection of T cell receptor beta chains follows, all from one sample in a study of shared clonotypes between healthy human individuals. The repertoire was sequenced with immunoSEQ multiplex PCR; TCRdb's copy has only in-frame clones and lacks some. The sample records 600,000 to 750,000 clones, about 92% being singletons. The sequencing sample was made of memory CD8+ T cells from PBMCs. These TCRs come from a man aged 18 to 29 in good health. Some clones in this sample may be carry-over from other donors' samples. Each CDR3 is given with its conserved first and last residue. D genes are given only for firm matches. Some rows have no size entry. The others give once, few or many, or a class for an expanded clone.

length: 12
size: .
V: TRBV29-1
J: TRBJ2-7
D: .
DNA: TGCAGCGTTTTGCAGGGGCTCTACGAGCAGTACTTC
CDR3: CSVLQGLYEQYF

length: 15
size: .
V: TRBV28
J: TRBJ2-4
D: .
DNA: TGTGCCAGCAGCCCCGAGGGGCGCGGCAAAAACATTCAGTACTTC
CDR3: CASSPEGRGKNIQYF

length: 15
size: .
V: TRBV25-1
J: TRBJ2-7
D: .
DNA: TGTGCCAGCAGTGAAAGAATAGTCAGCTCCTACGAGCAGTACTTC
CDR3: CASSERIVSSYEQYF

length: 16
size: .
V: TRBV4-1
J: TRBJ2-7
D: .
DNA: TGCGCCAGCAGCCAAGAACACGACATAAGGGGCCGCAAGCAGTACTTC
CDR3: CASSQEHDIRGRKQYF

length: 17
size: .
V: TRBV9
J: TRBJ1-3
D: .
DNA: TGTGCCAGCAGCGAACCCCGGGACGGAAACTCTGGAAACACCATATATTTT
CDR3: CASSEPRDGNSGNTIYF

length: 17
size: .
V: TRBV10-3
J: TRBJ2-1
D: .
DNA: TGTGCCATCAGTGTGAGTTTCCGTTTGTCCTCCTACAATGAGCAGTTCTTC
CDR3: CAISVSFRLSSYNEQFF

length: 18
size: once
V: TRBV19
J: TRBJ1-2
D: .
DNA: TGTGCCAGTACTCCCCAAGGCGCACTCCGGGGCCCTAACTATGGCTACACCTTC
CDR3: CASTPQGALRGPNYGYTF

length: 10
size: .
V: TRBV6-5
J: TRBJ2-7
D: .
DNA: TGTGCCAGCAGAAACTACGAGCAGTACTTC
CDR3: CASRNYEQYF

length: 16
size: once
V: TRBV28
J: TRBJ2-7
D: .
DNA: TGTGCCAGCAGTTCATCTCTTTATACCGTTTACTGGGAGCAGTACTTC
CDR3: CASSSSLYTVYWEQYF

length: 15
size: .
V: TRBV7-3
J: TRBJ2-1
D: TRBD2
DNA: TGTGCCAGCAGCTTACTAGCGGGAGGTTACAATGAGCAGTTCTTC
CDR3: CASSLLAGGYNEQFF

length: 14
size: .
V: TRBV7-2
J: TRBJ1-1
D: TRBD1
DNA: TGTGCCAGCAGCCTTTCGGACAGGGACACTGAAGCTTTCTTT
CDR3: CASSLSDRDTEAFF

length: 15
size: .
V: TRBV18
J: TRBJ2-1
D: .
DNA: TGTGCCAGCTCACCGGGGAGCGGAAAAGACAATGAGCAGTTCTTC
CDR3: CASSPGSGKDNEQFF

length: 14
size: .
V: TRBV7-8
J: TRBJ2-1
D: .
DNA: TGTGCCAGTAACCCTGGAGGGTCCTACAATGAGCAGTTCTTC
CDR3: CASNPGGSYNEQFF

length: 16
size: .
V: TRBV4-1
J: TRBJ2-2
D: TRBD2
DNA: TGCGCCAGCAGCCAAGGCGCAGCGGGAGACACCGGGGAGCTGTTTTTT
CDR3: CASSQGAAGDTGELFF

length: 14
size: .
V: TRBV11-1
J: TRBJ2-7
D: .
DNA: TGTGCCAGCACCCCGACAGGTTTTCCCTACGAGCAGTACTTC
CDR3: CASTPTGFPYEQYF

length: 14
size: .
V: TRBV9
J: TRBJ1-2
D: TRBD1
DNA: TGTGCCAGCACCGTAGACAGGGCAGGCTATGGCTACACCTTC
CDR3: CASTVDRAGYGYTF

length: 13
size: few
V: TRBV29-1
J: TRBJ1-5
D: TRBD1
DNA: TGCAGCGTTGTGACAGGGGGCGATCAGCCCCAGCATTTT
CDR3: CSVVTGGDQPQHF

length: 14
size: .
V: TRBV6-5
J: TRBJ1-2
D: .
DNA: TGTGCCAGCAGTCTTCAGGTGACAGCCTATGGCTACACCTTC
CDR3: CASSLQVTAYGYTF

length: 15
size: .
V: TRBV7-9
J: TRBJ1-3
D: .
DNA: TGTGCCAGCAGCTCTGGACACTTATCTGGAAACACCATATATTTT
CDR3: CASSSGHLSGNTIYF

length: 16
size: .
V: TRBV10-3
J: TRBJ2-3
D: TRBD2
DNA: TGTGCCATCAGTTCTGGACTAGCGGGCCTCACAGATACGCAGTATTTT
CDR3: CAISSGLAGLTDTQYF

length: 13
size: .
V: TRBV27
J: TRBJ1-1
D: .
DNA: TGTGCCAGCAGGATATCCAGGGGTACTGAAGCTTTCTTT
CDR3: CASRISRGTEAFF

length: 17
size: few
V: TRBV28
J: TRBJ1-5
D: .
DNA: TGTGCCAGCAGTTTCGGGATTTTCAGGAGCGGCAATCAGCCCCAGCATTTT
CDR3: CASSFGIFRSGNQPQHF

length: 18
size: .
V: TRBV7-2
J: TRBJ1-5
D: TRBD1
DNA: TGTGCCAGCAGCCCAGGGGGTTCGGCCGGTCCTAGCAATCAGCCCCAGCATTTT
CDR3: CASSPGGSAGPSNQPQHF

length: 12
size: .
V: TRBV7-9
J: TRBJ2-3
D: .
DNA: TGTGCCAGCAGCTTGGGAACAGATACGCAGTATTTT
CDR3: CASSLGTDTQYF

length: 17
size: .
V: TRBV5-1
J: TRBJ2-1
D: TRBD2
DNA: TGCGCCAGCAGCCCCCGTCTAAGCGGGAGGGCTTACAATGAGCAGTTCTTC
CDR3: CASSPRLSGRAYNEQFF

length: 13
size: once
V: TRBV15
J: TRBJ1-4
D: .
DNA: TGTGCCACCAGCAGAACAGCAAATGAAAAACTGTTTTTT
CDR3: CATSRTANEKLFF

length: 14
size: once
V: TRBV6-5
J: TRBJ1-6
D: .
DNA: TGTGCCAGCAGTTACGCTCCAGAAAATTCACCCCTCCACTTT
CDR3: CASSYAPENSPLHF

length: 15
size: once
V: TRBV7-9
J: TRBJ1-2
D: .
DNA: TGTGCCAGCAGCAACCTATTAGACCATTACTATGGCTACACCTTC
CDR3: CASSNLLDHYYGYTF

length: 14
size: .
V: TRBV5-1
J: TRBJ1-2
D: .
DNA: TGCGCCAGCAGCTCCTCTTTCGGCGGCTATGGCTACACCTTC
CDR3: CASSSSFGGYGYTF

length: 15
size: .
V: TRBV18
J: TRBJ1-3
D: .
DNA: TGTGCCAGCTCACTTGGACAGCTCTCTGGAAACACCATATATTTT
CDR3: CASSLGQLSGNTIYF

length: 13
size: .
V: TRBV30
J: TRBJ2-3
D: TRBD2
DNA: TGTGCCTGGATGTGGGGGGGAAGCGATACGCAGTATTTT
CDR3: CAWMWGGSDTQYF

length: 13
size: .
V: TRBV28
J: TRBJ1-1
D: .
DNA: TGTGCCAGCAGTTTCCCTAGGGCCACTGAAGCTTTCTTT
CDR3: CASSFPRATEAFF

length: 19
size: .
V: TRBV13
J: TRBJ2-6
D: TRBD1
DNA: TGTGCCAGCAGCCCAACAACCGGACAGGGGGTCTCTGGGGCCAACGTCCTGACTTTC
CDR3: CASSPTTGQGVSGANVLTF

length: 14
size: .
V: TRBV5-4
J: TRBJ1-1
D: .
DNA: TGTGCCAGCAGTTGGAACACAGTGAACACTGAAGCTTTCTTT
CDR3: CASSWNTVNTEAFF

length: 16
size: .
V: TRBV18
J: TRBJ2-3
D: TRBD2
DNA: TGTGCCAGCTCCATAGCGGGAGTTGTGTTTGAAGATACGCAGTATTTT
CDR3: CASSIAGVVFEDTQYF

length: 14
size: .
V: TRBV28
J: TRBJ1-3
D: TRBD1
DNA: TGTGCCAGCACCCGCAGGGGGCTGGAGGACACCATATATTTT
CDR3: CASTRRGLEDTIYF

length: 16
size: .
V: TRBV2
J: TRBJ2-1
D: TRBD2
DNA: TGTGCCAGCAGTGAAAGCGCTAGCGGGAGTTGGAATGAGCAGTTCTTC
CDR3: CASSESASGSWNEQFF

length: 14
size: .
V: TRBV5-1
J: TRBJ2-1
D: TRBD2
DNA: TGCGCCAGCAGCCTAGCGGGAGGGCCGAATGAGCAGTTCTTC
CDR3: CASSLAGGPNEQFF

length: 15
size: .
V: TRBV19
J: TRBJ1-5
D: .
DNA: TGTGCCAGTAGTTATAGGCTTTATAGCAATCAGCCCCAGCATTTT
CDR3: CASSYRLYSNQPQHF

length: 17
size: .
V: TRBV6-4
J: TRBJ2-1
D: TRBD2
DNA: TGTGCCAGCAGTGACTCCGCGTTGGGACTAGCGAACAATGAGCAGTTCTTC
CDR3: CASSDSALGLANNEQFF